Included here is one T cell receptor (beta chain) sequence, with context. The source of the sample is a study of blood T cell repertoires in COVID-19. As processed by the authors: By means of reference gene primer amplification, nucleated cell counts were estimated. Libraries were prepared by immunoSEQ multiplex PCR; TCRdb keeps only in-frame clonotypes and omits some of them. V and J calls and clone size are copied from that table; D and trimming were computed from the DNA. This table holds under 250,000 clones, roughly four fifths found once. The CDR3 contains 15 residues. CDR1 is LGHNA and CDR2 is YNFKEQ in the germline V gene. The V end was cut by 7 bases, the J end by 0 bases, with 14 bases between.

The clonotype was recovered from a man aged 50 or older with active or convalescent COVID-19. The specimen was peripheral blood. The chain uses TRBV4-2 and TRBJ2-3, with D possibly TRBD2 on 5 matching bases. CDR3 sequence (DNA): TGTGCCAGCACGGCCCAGTGGAGGAGCACAGATACGCAGTATTTT. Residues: CASTAQWRSTDTQYF.